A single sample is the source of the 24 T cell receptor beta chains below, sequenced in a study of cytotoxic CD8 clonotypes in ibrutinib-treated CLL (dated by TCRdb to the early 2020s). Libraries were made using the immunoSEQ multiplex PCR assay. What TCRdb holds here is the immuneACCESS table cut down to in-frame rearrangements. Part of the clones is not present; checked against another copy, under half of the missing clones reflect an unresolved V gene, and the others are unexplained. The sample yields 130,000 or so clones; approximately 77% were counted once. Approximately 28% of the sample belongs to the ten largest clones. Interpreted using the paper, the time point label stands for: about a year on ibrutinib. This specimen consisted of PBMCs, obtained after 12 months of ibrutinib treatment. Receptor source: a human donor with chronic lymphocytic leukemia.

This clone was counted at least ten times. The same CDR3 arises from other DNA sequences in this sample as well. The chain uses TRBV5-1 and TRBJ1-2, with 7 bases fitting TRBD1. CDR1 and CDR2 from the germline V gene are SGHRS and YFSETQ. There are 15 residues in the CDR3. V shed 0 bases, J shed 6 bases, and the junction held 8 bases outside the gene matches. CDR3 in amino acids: CASSLAGRGRDGYTF. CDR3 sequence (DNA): TGCGCCAGCAGCTTGGCCGGCAGGGGGAGGGATGGCTACACCTTC.

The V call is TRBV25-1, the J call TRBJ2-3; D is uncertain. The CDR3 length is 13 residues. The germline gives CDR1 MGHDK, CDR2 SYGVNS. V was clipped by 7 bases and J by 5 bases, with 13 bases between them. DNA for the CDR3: TGTGCCAGCAAGGTATCTTCGGGAGATACGCAGTATTTT. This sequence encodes CASKVSSGDTQYF.

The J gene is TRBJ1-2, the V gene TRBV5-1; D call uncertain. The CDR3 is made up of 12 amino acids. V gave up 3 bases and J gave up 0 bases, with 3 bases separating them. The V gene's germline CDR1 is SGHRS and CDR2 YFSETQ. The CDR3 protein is CASSSSNYGYTF. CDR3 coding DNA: TGCGCCAGCAGCTCCTCTAACTATGGCTACACCTTC.

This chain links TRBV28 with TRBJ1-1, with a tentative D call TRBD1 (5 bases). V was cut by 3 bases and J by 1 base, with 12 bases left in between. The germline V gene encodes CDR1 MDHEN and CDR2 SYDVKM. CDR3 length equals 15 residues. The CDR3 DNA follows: TGTGCCAGCAGTTTTACGGGGGGTGGGAACACTGAAGCTTTCTTT. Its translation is CASSFTGGGNTEAFF.

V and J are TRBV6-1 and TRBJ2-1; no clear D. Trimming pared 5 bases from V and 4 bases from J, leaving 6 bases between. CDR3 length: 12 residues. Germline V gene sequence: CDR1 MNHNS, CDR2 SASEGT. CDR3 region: CASSQTYNEQFF. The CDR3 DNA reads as TGTGCCAGCAGTCAAACTTACAATGAGCAGTTCTTC.

The CDR3 spells CASSLVGGGPYEQYF. The CDR3 coding sequence is TGTGCCAGCAGCTTAGTCGGCGGGGGACCCTACGAGCAGTACTTC. The V call is TRBV7-2, the J call TRBJ2-7; 7 positions agree with TRBD2. This CDR3 has 15 amino acids. The germline V gene encodes CDR1 SGHTA and CDR2 FQGNSA. The V segment lost 1 base and the J segment 2 bases; nucleotides outside the gene matches: 5.

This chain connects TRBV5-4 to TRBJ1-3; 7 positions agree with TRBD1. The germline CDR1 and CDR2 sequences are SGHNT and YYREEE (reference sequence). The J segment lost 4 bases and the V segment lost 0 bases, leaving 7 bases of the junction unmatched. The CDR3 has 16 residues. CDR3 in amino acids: CASSLEPQGDGNTIYF. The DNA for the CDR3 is TGTGCCAGCAGCTTGGAACCTCAGGGGGACGGAAACACCATATATTTT.

CDR3: CASSQDPLRGGEQYF. The CDR3 region has the DNA TGCGCCAGCAGCCAAGACCCTTTAAGGGGGGGAGAGCAGTACTTC. The chain links TRBV4-3 to TRBJ2-7, with D perhaps TRBD2 (7 bases). Looked up from germline, CDR1 is LGHNA and CDR2 is YSLEER. There are 15 residues in the CDR3. Deletions cut 0 bases from V and 7 bases from J, with 16 bases between.

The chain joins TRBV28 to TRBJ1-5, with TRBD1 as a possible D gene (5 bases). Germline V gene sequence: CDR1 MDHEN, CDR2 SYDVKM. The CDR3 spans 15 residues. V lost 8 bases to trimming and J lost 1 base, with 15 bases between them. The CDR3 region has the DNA TGTGCCAGCGTCGGGGGGGGTCCGAGCAATCAGCCCCAGCATTTT. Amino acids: CASVGGGPSNQPQHF. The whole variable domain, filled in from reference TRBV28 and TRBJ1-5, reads DVKVTQSSRYLVKRTGEKVFLECVQDMDHENMFWYRQDPGLGLRLIYFSYDVKMKEKGDIPEGYSVSREKKERFSLILESASTNQTSMYLCASVGGGPSNQPQHFGDGTRLSIL.

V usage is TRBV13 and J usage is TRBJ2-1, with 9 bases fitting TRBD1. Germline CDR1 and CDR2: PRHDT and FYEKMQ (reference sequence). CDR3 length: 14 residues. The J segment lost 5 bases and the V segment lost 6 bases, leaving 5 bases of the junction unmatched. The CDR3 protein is CASSSGTGNNEQFF. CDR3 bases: TGTGCCAGCAGTTCCGGGACAGGGAACAATGAGCAGTTCTTC.

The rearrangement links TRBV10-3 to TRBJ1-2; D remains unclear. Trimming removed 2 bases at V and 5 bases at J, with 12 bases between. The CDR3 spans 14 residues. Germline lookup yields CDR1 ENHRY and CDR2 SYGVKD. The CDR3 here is CAISERSLTYGYTF. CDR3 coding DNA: TGTGCCATCAGTGAGCGTTCCTTAACGTATGGCTACACCTTC.

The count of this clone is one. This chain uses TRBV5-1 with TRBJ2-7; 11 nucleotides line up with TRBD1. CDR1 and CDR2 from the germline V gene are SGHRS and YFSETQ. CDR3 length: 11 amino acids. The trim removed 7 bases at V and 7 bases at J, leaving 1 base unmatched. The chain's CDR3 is CASGTGGEQYF. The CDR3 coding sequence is TGCGCCAGCGGGACAGGGGGAGAGCAGTACTTC.

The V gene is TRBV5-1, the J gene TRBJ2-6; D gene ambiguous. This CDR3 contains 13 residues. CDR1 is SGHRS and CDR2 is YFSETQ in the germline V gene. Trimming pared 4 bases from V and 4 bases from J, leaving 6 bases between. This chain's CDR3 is CASSAAGANVLTF. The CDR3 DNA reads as TGCGCCAGCAGCGCAGCGGGGGCCAACGTCCTGACTTTC.

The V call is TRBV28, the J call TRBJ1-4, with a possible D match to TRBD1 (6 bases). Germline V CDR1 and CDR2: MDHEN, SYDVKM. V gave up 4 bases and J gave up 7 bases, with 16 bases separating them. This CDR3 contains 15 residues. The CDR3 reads CASSSMRTGAEKLFF. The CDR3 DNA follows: TGTGCCAGCAGTTCAATGAGGACGGGGGCTGAAAAACTGTTTTTT.

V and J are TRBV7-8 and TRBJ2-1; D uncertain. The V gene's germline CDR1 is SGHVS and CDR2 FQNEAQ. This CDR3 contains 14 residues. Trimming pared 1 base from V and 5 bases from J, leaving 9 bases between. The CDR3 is CASSLVSANNEQFF. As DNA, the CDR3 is TGTGCCAGCAGCTTAGTTTCGGCTAACAATGAGCAGTTCTTC.

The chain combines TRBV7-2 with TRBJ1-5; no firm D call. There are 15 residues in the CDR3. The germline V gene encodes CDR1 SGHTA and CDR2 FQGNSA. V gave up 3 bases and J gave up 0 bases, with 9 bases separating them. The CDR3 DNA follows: TGTGCCAGCAGCTTGGGCGAATTTAGCAATCAGCCCCAGCATTTT. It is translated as CASSLGEFSNQPQHF.

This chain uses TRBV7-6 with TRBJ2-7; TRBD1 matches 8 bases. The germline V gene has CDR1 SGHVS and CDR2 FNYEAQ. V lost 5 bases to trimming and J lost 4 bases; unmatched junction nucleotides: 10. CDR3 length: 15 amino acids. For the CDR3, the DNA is TGTGCCAGCAGCACTATCGGACAGGGTAATTACGAGCAGTACTTC. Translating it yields CASSTIGQGNYEQYF.

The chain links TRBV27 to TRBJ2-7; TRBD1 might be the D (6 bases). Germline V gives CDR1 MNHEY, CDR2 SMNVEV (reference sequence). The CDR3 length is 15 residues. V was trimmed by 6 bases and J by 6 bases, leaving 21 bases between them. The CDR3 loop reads CASSYTINRAVEQYF. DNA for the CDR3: TGTGCCAGCAGCTACACCATTAACAGGGCCGTCGAGCAGTACTTC.

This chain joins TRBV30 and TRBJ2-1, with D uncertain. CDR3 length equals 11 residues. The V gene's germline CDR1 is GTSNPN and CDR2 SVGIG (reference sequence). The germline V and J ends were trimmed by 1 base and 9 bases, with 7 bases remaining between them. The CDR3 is CAWSGISEQFF. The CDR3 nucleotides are TGTGCCTGGAGTGGTATCTCTGAGCAGTTCTTC.

The CDR3 protein is CASSAPGQGVRKLFF. CDR3 DNA sequence: TGTGCCAGCAGTGCCCCCGGACAGGGGGTGCGGAAACTGTTTTTT. The V gene is TRBV6-1, the J gene TRBJ1-4, with TRBD1 identical over 10 bases. V lost 4 bases to trimming and J lost 11 bases; unmatched junction nucleotides: 10. This CDR3 spans 15 amino acids. Germline V gene lookup returns CDR1 MNHNS and CDR2 SASEGT.

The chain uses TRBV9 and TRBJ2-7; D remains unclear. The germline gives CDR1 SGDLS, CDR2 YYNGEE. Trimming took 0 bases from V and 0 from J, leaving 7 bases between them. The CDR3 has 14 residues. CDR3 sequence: CASSVGYDSYEQYF. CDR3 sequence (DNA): TGTGCCAGCAGCGTAGGGTATGACTCCTACGAGCAGTACTTC.

The DNA for the CDR3 is TGTGCCAGCAGCCGTGGACAGGCCTTGGGGGGCTACACCTTC. It is translated as CASSRGQALGGYTF. The chain has TRBV7-2 and TRBJ1-2, with 7 positions matching TRBD1. Germline V gene lookup returns CDR1 SGHTA and CDR2 FQGNSA. The CDR3 has 14 residues. Trimming took 5 bases from V and 8 from J; bases not matched to a gene: 11. Using reference TRBV7-2 and TRBJ1-2 for the parts outside the CDR3, the full variable domain is GAGVSQSPSNKVTEKGKDVELRCDPISGHTALYWYRQSLGQGLEFLIYFQGNSAPDKSGLPSDRFSAERTGGSVSTLTIQRTQQEDSAVYLCASSRGQALGGYTFGSGTRLTVV.

The CDR3 DNA follows: TGTGCCAGCAGCGTAGTCACAAGCAAAGCTTTCTTT. Translating gives CASSVVTSKAFF. This chain links TRBV9 with TRBJ1-1, with D hard to call. The CDR3 consists of 12 residues. V lost 0 bases and J 9 bases, leaving 9 bases between the germline ends. Germline V gene sequence: CDR1 SGDLS, CDR2 YYNGEE.

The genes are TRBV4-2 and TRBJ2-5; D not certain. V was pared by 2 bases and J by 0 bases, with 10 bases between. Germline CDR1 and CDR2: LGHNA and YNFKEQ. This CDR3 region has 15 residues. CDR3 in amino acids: CASSQHESYQETQYF. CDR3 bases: TGTGCCAGCAGCCAACACGAATCATACCAAGAGACCCAGTACTTC.